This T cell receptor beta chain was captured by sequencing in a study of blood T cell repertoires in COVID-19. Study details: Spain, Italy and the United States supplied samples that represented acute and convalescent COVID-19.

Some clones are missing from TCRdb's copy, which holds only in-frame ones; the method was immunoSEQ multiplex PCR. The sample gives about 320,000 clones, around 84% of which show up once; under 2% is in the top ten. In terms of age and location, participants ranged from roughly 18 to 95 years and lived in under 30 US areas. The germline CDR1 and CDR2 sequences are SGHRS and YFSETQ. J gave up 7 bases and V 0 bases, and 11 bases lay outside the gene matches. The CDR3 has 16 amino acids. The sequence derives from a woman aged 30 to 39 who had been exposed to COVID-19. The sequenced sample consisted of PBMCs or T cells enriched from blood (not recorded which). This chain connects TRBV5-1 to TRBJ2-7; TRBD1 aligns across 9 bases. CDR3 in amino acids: CASSLGRQGGIREQYF. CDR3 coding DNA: TGCGCCAGCAGCTTGGGGAGACAGGGGGGTATCCGGGAGCAGTACTTC.